This TCR beta chain was captured by sequencing in a study of T cell clonotyping in hematopoietic cell transplantation (dated by TCRdb to the early 2020s). Regarding the research as a whole: A total of roughly 150 blood samples were collected in the study from 35 consecutive transplant recipients and their related donors. Patients were recruited between September 2015 and January 2017 and followed until late 2020 or death.

This specimen's time point label, interpreted: 30 days after allo-HCT. Blood from recipients was drawn about 28 days before transplant and again at days 30, 100 and 180 after transplant. Nuclei Lysis Solution was used to extract genomic DNA from fresh or cryopreserved unfractionated peripheral blood mononuclear cells. TCR beta CDR3 regions were amplified from genomic DNA with the immunoSEQ assay, a bias-controlled multiplex PCR using V- and J-specific primers. In a second PCR step, the CDR3 amplicons were tagged with a proprietary barcode plus Illumina adapter sequences. CDR3 libraries were sequenced on an Illumina MiSeq instrument. From the authors' description of their analysis: immunoSEQ Analyzer 3.0 was used for export and quality control, with R Bioconductor and Immunarch used for downstream analyses. Only productive rearrangements within the normalized downsampled data set were used in the calculation of repertoire metrics. Clonotypes larger than 5 templates in the normalized cohort were defined as pathologically expanded. The Inverse Simpson Index served as the measure of repertoire diversity. CMV-specificity analyses were carried out on the non-normalized data set to capture all clonotypes. The clones in this table, taken by TCRdb from immuneACCESS, are in-frame only. Not every clone is retained; where verified, under half of the shortfall comes from an unresolved V gene, and the cause of the rest is unknown. V, J and clone size derive from that table, while D and trimming were established from the DNA sequence. For this sample the table gives several thousand clones, of which roughly 94% were detected only once. The ten largest clones add up to under 1.5% of the sample.

Only a few counts were recorded for this clone. It lacks a known antigen. Per-nucleotide qualities are absent, and no much larger clonotype sits a single base away. The research as a whole found: The sample size was limited, and CD4 and CD8 repertoire contributions could not be separated because cells were not sorted. After transplant, TCR diversity in recipients dropped, and pathologically expanded clonotypes increased progressively from day 30 to day 180. Donor and pretransplant recipient Inverse Simpson Index values predicted broader posttransplant TCR repertoire diversity. Only a small fraction of recipient repertoires overlapped donor repertoires, with over 97% appearing de novo at the given depth.

The CDR3 holds 11 amino acids from the cysteine to the phenylalanine. The kept DNA is CDR3 alone, 33 bases in frame from the first base. Trimming removed 7 bases from V and 4 bases from J, leaving 8 bases between the germline ends. CDR1 and CDR2, per the germline V gene, are MDHEN and SYDVKM. The sequence was obtained from a male patient aged 60-70 years who had an allogeneic stem cell transplant from an unrelated donor, so T cells may come from the graft donor. Some clones in this sample may be carry-over from other donors' samples. The sequence links TRBV28 to TRBJ2-7; the D gene remains uncertain. The input for sequencing was peripheral blood mononuclear cells, taken 30 days after allogeneic stem cell transplant. In nucleotide form, the sequence is TGTGCCAGCACCGGAGCTTACGAGCAGTACTTC. This sequence encodes CASTGAYEQYF.